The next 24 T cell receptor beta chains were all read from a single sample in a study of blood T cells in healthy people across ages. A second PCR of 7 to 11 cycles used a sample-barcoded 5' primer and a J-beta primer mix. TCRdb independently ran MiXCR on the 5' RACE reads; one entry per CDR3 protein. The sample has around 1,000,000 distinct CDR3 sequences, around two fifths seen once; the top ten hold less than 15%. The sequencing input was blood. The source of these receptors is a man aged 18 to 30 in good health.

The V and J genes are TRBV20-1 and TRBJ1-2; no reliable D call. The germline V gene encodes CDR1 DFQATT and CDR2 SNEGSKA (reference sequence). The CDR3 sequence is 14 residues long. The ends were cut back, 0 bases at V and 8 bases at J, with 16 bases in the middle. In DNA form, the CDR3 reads TGCAGTGCTAGAGAGGGTGGTTCTGTAAAAGGCTACACCTTC. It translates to CSAREGGSVKGYTF.

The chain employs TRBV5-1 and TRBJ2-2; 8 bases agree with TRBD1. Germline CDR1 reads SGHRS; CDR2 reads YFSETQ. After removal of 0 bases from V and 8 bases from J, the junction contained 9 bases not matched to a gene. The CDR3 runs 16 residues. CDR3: CASSLDPGTGRGELFF. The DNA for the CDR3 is TGCGCCAGCAGCTTGGACCCCGGGACAGGCCGGGGGGAGCTGTTTTTT.

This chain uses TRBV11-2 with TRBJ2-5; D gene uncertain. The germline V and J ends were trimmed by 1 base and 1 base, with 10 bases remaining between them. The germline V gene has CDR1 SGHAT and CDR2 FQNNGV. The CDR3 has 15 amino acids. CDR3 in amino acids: CASSLGGVPQETQYF. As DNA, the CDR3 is TGTGCCAGCAGCTTAGGTGGCGTACCCCAAGAGACCCAGTACTTC. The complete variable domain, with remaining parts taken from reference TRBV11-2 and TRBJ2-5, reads EAGVAQSPRYKIIEKRQSVAFWCNPISGHATLYWYQQILGQGPKLLIQFQNNGVVDDSQLPKDRFSAERLKGVDSTLKIQPAKLEDSAVYLCASSLGGVPQETQYFGPGTRLLVL.

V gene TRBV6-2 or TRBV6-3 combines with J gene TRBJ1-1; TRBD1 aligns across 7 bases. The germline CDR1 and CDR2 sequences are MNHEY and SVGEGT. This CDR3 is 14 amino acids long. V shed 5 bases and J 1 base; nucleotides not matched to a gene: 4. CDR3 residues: CASSGNRGNTEAFF. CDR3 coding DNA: TGTGCCAGCAGTGGAAACAGGGGGAACACTGAAGCTTTCTTT.

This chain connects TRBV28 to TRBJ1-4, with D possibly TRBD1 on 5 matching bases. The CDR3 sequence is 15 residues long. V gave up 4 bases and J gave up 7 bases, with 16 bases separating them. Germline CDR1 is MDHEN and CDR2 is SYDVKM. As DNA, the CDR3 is TGTGCCAGCAGTTCGTGGAGGGGATCGGGTGAAAAACTGTTTTTT. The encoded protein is CASSSWRGSGEKLFF.

CDR3 protein: CASSNYGSGANVLTF. The DNA of the CDR3 is TGTGCCAGCAGTAACTACGGCTCTGGGGCCAACGTCCTGACTTTC. The rearrangement joins TRBV25-1 to TRBJ2-6, with D uncertain. The CDR3 totals 15 residues. V was pared by 5 bases and J by 0 bases, with 8 bases between. Germline CDR1 is MGHDK and CDR2 is SYGVNS.

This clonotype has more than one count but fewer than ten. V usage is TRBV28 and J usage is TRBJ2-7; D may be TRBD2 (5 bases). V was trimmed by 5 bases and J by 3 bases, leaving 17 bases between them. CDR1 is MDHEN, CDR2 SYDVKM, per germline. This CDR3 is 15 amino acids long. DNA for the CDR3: TGTGCCAGCAGTCCAAACGGGGTTTTGGGCTACGAGCAGTACTTC. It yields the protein CASSPNGVLGYEQYF.

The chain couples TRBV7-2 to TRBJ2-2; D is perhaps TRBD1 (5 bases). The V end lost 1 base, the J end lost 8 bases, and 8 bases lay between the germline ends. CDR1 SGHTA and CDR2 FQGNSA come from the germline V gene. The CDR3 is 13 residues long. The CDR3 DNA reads TGTGCCAGCAGCTTAGTCAGGGATGGGGAGCTGTTTTTT. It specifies CASSLVRDGELFF.

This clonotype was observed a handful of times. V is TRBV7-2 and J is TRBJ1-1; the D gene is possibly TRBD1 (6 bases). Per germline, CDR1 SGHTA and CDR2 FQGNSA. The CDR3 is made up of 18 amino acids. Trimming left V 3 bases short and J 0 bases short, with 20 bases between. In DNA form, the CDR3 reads TGTGCCAGCAGCTTCTCCATCGAGGACAGTAATCTGAACACTGAAGCTTTCTTT. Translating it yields CASSFSIEDSNLNTEAFF.

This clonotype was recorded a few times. DNA of the CDR3: TGTGCCAGCACCATCGACACTGAAGCTTTCTTT. This gives the protein CASTIDTEAFF. The rearrangement links TRBV12-3 or TRBV12-4 to TRBJ1-1; D ambiguous. With 7 bases removed from V and 3 bases from J, the gap between germline ends came to 6 bases. The CDR3 loop spans 11 amino acids.

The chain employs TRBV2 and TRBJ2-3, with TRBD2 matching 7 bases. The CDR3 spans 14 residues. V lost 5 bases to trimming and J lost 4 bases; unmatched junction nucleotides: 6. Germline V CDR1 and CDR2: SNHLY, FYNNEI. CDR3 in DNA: TGTGCCAGCAGTCAGGGCGGGGGACCAGATACGCAGTATTTT. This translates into CASSQGGGPDTQYF.

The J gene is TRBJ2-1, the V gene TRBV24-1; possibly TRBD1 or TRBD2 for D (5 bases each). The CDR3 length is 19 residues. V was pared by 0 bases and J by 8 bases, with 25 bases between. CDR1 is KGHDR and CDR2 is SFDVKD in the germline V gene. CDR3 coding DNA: TGTGCCACCAGTGATTTGCAAGGAAGTGAAGGGACCCTGGCCCATGAGCAGTTCTTC. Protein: CATSDLQGSEGTLAHEQFF.

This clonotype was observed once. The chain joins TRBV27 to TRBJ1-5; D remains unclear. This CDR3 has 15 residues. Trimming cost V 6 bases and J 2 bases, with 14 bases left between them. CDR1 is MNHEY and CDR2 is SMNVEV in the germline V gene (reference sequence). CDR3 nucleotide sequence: TGTGCCAGCAGCCCTGGGTCTTTTGGCAATCAGCCCCAGCATTTT. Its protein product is CASSPGSFGNQPQHF.

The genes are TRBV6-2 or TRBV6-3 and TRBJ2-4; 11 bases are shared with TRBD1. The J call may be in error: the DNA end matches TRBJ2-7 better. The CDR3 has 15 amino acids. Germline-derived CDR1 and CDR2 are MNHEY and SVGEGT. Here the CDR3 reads CASSPGTGGPYEQYF. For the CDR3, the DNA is TGTGCCAGCAGCCCTGGGACAGGGGGGCCCTACGAGCAGTACTTC.

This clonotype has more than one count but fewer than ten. CDR3 bases: TGTGCCAGCAGTGTTACGCTAGCCGGGGAGCTGTTTTTT. Amino acid sequence: CASSVTLAGELFF. The chain joins TRBV27 to TRBJ2-2; D remains unclear. Deletions cut 5 bases from V and 6 bases from J, with 10 bases between. The CDR3 is 13 amino acids. Germline V CDR1 and CDR2: MNHEY, SMNVEV (reference sequence).

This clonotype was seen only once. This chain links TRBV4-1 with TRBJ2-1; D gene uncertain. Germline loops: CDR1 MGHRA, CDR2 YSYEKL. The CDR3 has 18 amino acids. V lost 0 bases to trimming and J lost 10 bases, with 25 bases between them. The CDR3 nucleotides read TGCGCCAGCAGCCAAGATTATCTAGGCTTTGCGTACTTCTACGAGCAGTTCTTC. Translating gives CASSQDYLGFAYFYEQFF.

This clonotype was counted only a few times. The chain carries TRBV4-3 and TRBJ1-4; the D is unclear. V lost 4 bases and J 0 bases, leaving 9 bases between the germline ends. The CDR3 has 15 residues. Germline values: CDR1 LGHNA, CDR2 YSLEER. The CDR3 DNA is TGCGCCAGCAGCCGGCACCAGGCAACTAATGAAAAACTGTTTTTT. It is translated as CASSRHQATNEKLFF.

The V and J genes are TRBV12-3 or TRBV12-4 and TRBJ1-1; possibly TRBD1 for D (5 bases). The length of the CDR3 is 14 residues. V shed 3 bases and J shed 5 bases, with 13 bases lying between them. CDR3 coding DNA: TGTGCCAGCAGTTTTTCCCAGGGTGGGACTGAAGCTTTCTTT. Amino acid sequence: CASSFSQGGTEAFF.

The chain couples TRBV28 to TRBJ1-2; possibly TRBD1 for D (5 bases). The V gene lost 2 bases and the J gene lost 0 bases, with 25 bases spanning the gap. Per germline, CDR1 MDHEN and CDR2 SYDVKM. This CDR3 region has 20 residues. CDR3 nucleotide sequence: TGTGCCAGCAGTTTAGGCGGTTCTCTCCCAGGGTCAACTTCTAACTATGGCTACACCTTC. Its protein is CASSLGGSLPGSTSNYGYTF.

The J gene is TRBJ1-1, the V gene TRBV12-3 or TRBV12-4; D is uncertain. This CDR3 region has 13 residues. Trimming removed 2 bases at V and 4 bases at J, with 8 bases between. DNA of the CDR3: TGTGCCAGCAGTTTAATGAGGCGCACTGAAGCTTTCTTT. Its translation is CASSLMRRTEAFF.

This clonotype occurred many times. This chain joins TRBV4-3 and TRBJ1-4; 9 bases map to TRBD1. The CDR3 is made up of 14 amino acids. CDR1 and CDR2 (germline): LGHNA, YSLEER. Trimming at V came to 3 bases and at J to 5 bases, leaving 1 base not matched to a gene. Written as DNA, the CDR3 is TGCGCCAGCAGCCACGGGACAGGGAATGAAAAACTGTTTTTT. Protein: CASSHGTGNEKLFF.

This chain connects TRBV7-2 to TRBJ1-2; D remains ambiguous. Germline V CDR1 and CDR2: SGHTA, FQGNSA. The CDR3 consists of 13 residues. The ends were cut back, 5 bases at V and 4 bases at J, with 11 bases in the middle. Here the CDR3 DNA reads TGTGCCAGCAGCCCCACATCTCCCTATGGCTACACCTTC. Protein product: CASSPTSPYGYTF.

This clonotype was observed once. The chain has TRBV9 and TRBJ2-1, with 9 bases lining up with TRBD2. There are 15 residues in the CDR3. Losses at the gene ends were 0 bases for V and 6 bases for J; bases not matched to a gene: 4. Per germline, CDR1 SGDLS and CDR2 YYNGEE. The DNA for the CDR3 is TGTGCCAGCAGCGTAGAAGCGACTAGCGGCAATGAGCAGTTCTTC. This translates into CASSVEATSGNEQFF. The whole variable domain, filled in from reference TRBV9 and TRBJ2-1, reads DSGVTQTPKHLITATGQRVTLRCSPRSGDLSVYWYQQSLDQGLQFLIQYYNGEERAKGNILERFSAQQFPDLHSELNLSSLELGDSALYFCASSVEATSGNEQFFGPGTRLTVL.

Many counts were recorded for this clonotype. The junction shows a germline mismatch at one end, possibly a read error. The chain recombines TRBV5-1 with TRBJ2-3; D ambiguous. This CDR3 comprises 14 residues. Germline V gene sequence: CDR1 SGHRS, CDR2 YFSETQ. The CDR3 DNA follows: TGTGCCAGCAGCTTGAACCTCGGCACAGATACGCAGTATTTT. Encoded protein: CASSLNLGTDTQYF.